The 8 T cell receptor beta chains below come from one sample, sequenced in a study of shared clonotypes between healthy human individuals. TCRdb's table, derived via immunoSEQ multiplex PCR, lists solely in-frame clones and lacks some. The table records under 600,000 clones, about 96% of them present only once. The sample comprised naive CD4+ T cells sorted from blood. Subset given: CD45RA+ positively selected. The receptors here all came from a woman in her 30s in good health.

The J gene is TRBJ1-4, the V gene TRBV4-1; D is ambiguous. The CDR3 sequence is 15 residues long. The germline V gene encodes CDR1 MGHRA and CDR2 YSYEKL. V lost 2 bases and J lost 0, with 7 bases in between. CDR3 sequence: CASSQSEATNEKLFF. CDR3 sequence (DNA): TGCGCCAGCAGCCAATCGGAGGCAACTAATGAAAAACTGTTTTTT.

The rearrangement joins TRBV2 to TRBJ2-5; perhaps TRBD1 as D (6 bases). The DNA end favors TRBJ2-7, so the J call may be wrong. The CDR3 runs 14 residues. From germline, CDR1 is SNHLY and CDR2 FYNNEI. The CDR3 sequence: CASSDGQTDYEQYF. The CDR3 nucleotides read TGTGCCAGCAGTGACGGACAGACGGACTACGAGCAGTACTTC.

The chain uses TRBV5-8 and TRBJ2-1; D possibly corresponds to TRBD2 (5 bases). This CDR3 contains 13 residues. Germline V gives CDR1 SGHTS, CDR2 YDEGEE. The V end lost 5 bases, the J end lost 15 bases, and 21 bases lay between the germline ends. In nucleotides, the CDR3 is TGTGCCAGCAGTACGCCCCCTCCGGGATCTGTGTTCTTC. This sequence encodes CASSTPPPGSVFF.

The rearrangement joins TRBV5-6 to TRBJ2-5; the D gene is possibly TRBD2 (6 bases). The length of the CDR3 is 16 residues. V was shortened by 1 base and J by 5 bases, with 18 bases between the two germline ends. The germline gives CDR1 SGHDT, CDR2 YYEEEE. The CDR3 DNA follows: TGTGCCAGCAGCTTGCGTAGCGGCAAGAATGTGGAGACCCAGTACTTC. Protein: CASSLRSGKNVETQYF.

The chain combines TRBV19 with TRBJ1-6, with D perhaps TRBD1 (5 bases). The CDR3 length is 16 residues. The V end lost 3 bases, the J end lost 9 bases, and 18 bases lay between the germline ends. The germline CDR1 and CDR2 sequences are LNHDA and SQIVND (reference sequence). The CDR3 DNA reads TGTGCCAGTAGTATTACCGGCTTAGGGACCCCTTCACCCCTCCACTTT. Translated, it gives CASSITGLGTPSPLHF.

This rearrangement joins TRBV14 to TRBJ1-2; the match to TRBD1 covers 9 bases. Looked up from germline, CDR1 is SGHDN and CDR2 is FVKESK. The CDR3 has 17 residues. The V gene end was trimmed by 4 bases and the J gene end by 8 bases; junction bases not matched to a gene: 17. The CDR3 sequence is CASSPQGARPDEGGYTF. The CDR3 DNA sequence: TGTGCCAGCAGCCCACAGGGGGCGCGTCCGGATGAAGGCGGCTACACCTTC.

V gene TRBV2 combines with J gene TRBJ1-1; D uncertain. Germline V lookup: CDR1 SNHLY, CDR2 FYNNEI. With 6 bases removed from V and 6 bases from J, the gap between germline ends came to 14 bases. The CDR3 length is 13 residues. The CDR3 coding sequence is TGTGCCAGCAGAGGGATCCGGTCGGCTGAAGCTTTCTTT. Encoded protein: CASRGIRSAEAFF.

The rearrangement uses TRBV6-5 and TRBJ2-7, with TRBD2 matching 7 bases. Germline V CDR1 and CDR2: MNHEY, SVGAGI. The CDR3 extends over 13 amino acids. V lost 5 bases to trimming and J lost 3 bases; unmatched junction nucleotides: 4. CDR3: CASSALAVYEQYF. For the CDR3, the DNA is TGTGCCAGCAGTGCCCTAGCGGTCTACGAGCAGTACTTC.